These 30 T cell receptor beta chains came from one sample sequenced in a study of blood T cell repertoires in COVID-19. The assay was immunoSEQ multiplex PCR, and TCRdb's table has in-frame clones only and misses some. The sample records roughly 180,000 clones, around 89% being singletons. Sequencing input: peripheral blood. The receptors originated from a woman in her 30s with acute or convalescent COVID-19.

The rearrangement joins TRBV5-1 to TRBJ1-4, with no clear D. The germline V gene has CDR1 SGHRS and CDR2 YFSETQ. The V gene lost 0 bases and the J gene lost 0 bases, with 6 bases spanning the gap. The CDR3 is made up of 15 amino acids. The CDR3 sequence: CASSLAGSTNEKLFF. In DNA, the CDR3 is TGCGCCAGCAGCTTGGCAGGCTCAACTAATGAAAAACTGTTTTTT.

The V gene is TRBV27, the J gene TRBJ1-1; 10 bases fit TRBD1. The CDR3 contains 13 residues. The junction had 7 bases not matched to a gene; V was cut back by 5 bases and J by 10 bases. Per germline, CDR1 MNHEY and CDR2 SMNVEV (reference sequence). The CDR3 loop reads CASSPLTGGRAFF. In DNA, the CDR3 is TGTGCCAGCAGTCCATTGACAGGGGGCAGAGCTTTCTTT.

V gene TRBV12-3 or TRBV12-4 combines with J gene TRBJ1-2; no clear D gene. Trimming cost V 3 bases and J 7 bases, with 6 bases left between them. The CDR3 runs 11 residues. The CDR3 DNA sequence: TGTGCCAGCAGTTTCCGAGCTGGCTACACCTTC. It encodes CASSFRAGYTF.

This clone was seen once. This chain joins TRBV5-6 and TRBJ1-1, with TRBD1 as a possible D gene (5 bases). The germline V and J ends were trimmed by 7 bases and 5 bases, with 21 bases remaining between them. This CDR3 has 15 residues. Germline CDR1 is SGHDT and CDR2 is YYEEEE. CDR3 nucleotides: TGTGCCAGCTCTTTTTATCTCTTCGGACAAACTGAAGCTTTCTTT. Amino acids: CASSFYLFGQTEAFF.

The chain employs TRBV5-1 and TRBJ2-5, with 8 bases aligning to TRBD1. The J segment lost 5 bases and the V segment lost 1 base, leaving 7 bases of the junction unmatched. Germline V CDR1 and CDR2: SGHRS, YFSETQ. This CDR3 spans 15 amino acids. The DNA of the CDR3 is TGCGCCAGCAGCTTGCAAACAGGGGGTAGGGAGACCCAGTACTTC. This codes for CASSLQTGGRETQYF.

Here the CDR3 reads CASSQAGVEQYF. CDR3 DNA: TGCGCCAGCAGCCAAGCCGGGGTCGAGCAGTACTTC. The chain has TRBV4-1 and TRBJ2-7, with a weak D call TRBD2 (5 bases). Germline CDR1 MGHRA, CDR2 YSYEKL. The V end was cut by 1 base, the J end by 6 bases, with 7 bases between. The CDR3 runs 12 residues.

V gene TRBV28 combines with J gene TRBJ1-2, with D unclear. Germline V gene sequence: CDR1 MDHEN, CDR2 SYDVKM. This CDR3 has 14 amino acids. V was shortened by 2 bases and J by 4 bases, with 11 bases between the two germline ends. The CDR3: CASSLRQEVYGYTF. CDR3 DNA: TGTGCCAGCAGTTTACGGCAAGAGGTCTATGGCTACACCTTC.

The chain joins TRBV27 to TRBJ1-2; 7 nucleotides agree with TRBD1. CDR1 MNHEY and CDR2 SMNVEV come from the germline V gene (reference sequence). J gave up 4 bases and V 11 bases, and 4 bases lay outside the gene matches. The CDR3 consists of 11 residues. The CDR3 protein is CAGRDSYGYTF. CDR3 DNA: TGTGCCGGACGGGACAGCTATGGCTACACCTTC.

This rearrangement joins TRBV5-1 to TRBJ2-3; 11 bases are a match to TRBD1. CDR3 length: 14 amino acids. Germline V lookup: CDR1 SGHRS, CDR2 YFSETQ. V shed 4 bases, J shed 6 bases, and the junction held 4 bases outside the gene matches. The CDR3 nucleotides are TGCGCCAGCAGCCCGGGGACAGGGGGTGATACGCAGTATTTT. Protein: CASSPGTGGDTQYF.

V gene TRBV7-2 combines with J gene TRBJ2-1; D gene unclear. The CDR3 totals 11 residues. The germline V and J ends were trimmed by 8 bases and 3 bases, with 5 bases remaining between them. Germline values: CDR1 SGHTA, CDR2 FQGNSA. The CDR3 loop reads CASDSYNEQFF. The CDR3 bases are TGTGCCAGCGATAGCTACAATGAGCAGTTCTTC. Looking up the rest from reference TRBV7-2 and TRBJ2-1 gives the full variable domain: GAGVSQSPSNKVTEKGKDVELRCDPISGHTALYWYRQSLGQGLEFLIYFQGNSAPDKSGLPSDRFSAERTGGSVSTLTIQRTQQEDSAVYLCASDSYNEQFFGPGTRLTVL.

The chain combines TRBV30 with TRBJ1-3, with D uncertain. Germline V lookup: CDR1 GTSNPN, CDR2 SVGIG (reference sequence). V gave up 4 bases and J gave up 8 bases, with 9 bases separating them. The CDR3 extends over 11 amino acids. CDR3 sequence (DNA): TGTGCCTGGAATATCGGGGACACCATATATTTT. The encoded protein is CAWNIGDTIYF.

The chain uses TRBV6-6 and TRBJ1-1; D remains ambiguous. Germline loops: CDR1 MNHNY, CDR2 SVGAGI (reference sequence). With 2 bases removed from V and 9 bases from J, the gap between germline ends came to 7 bases. This CDR3 contains 11 residues. DNA for the CDR3: TGTGCCAGCAGTTACGGGCCTCAAGCTTTCTTT. Protein: CASSYGPQAFF.

J is TRBJ1-3 and V is TRBV18, with no clear D. This CDR3 contains 13 residues. The V and J ends lost 5 bases and 4 bases respectively, with 9 bases between them. The V gene's germline CDR1 is KGHSH and CDR2 LQKENI. CDR3: CASSNGQGNTIYF. The CDR3 DNA reads as TGTGCCAGCTCAAATGGGCAAGGAAACACCATATATTTT. The variable domain in full, completed from reference TRBV18 and TRBJ1-3, reads NAGVMQNPRHLVRRRGQEARLRCSPMKGHSHVYWYRQLPEEGLKFMVYLQKENIIDESGMPKERFSAEFPKEGPSILRIQQVVRGDSAAYFCASSNGQGNTIYFGEGSWLTVV.

The chain combines TRBV19 with TRBJ2-1; the D gene is possibly TRBD1 (6 bases). Trimming took 3 bases from V and 7 from J, leaving 16 bases between them. The length of the CDR3 is 15 residues. Germline V CDR1 and CDR2: LNHDA, SQIVND (reference sequence). DNA of the CDR3: TGTGCCAGTAGTATCACAACCAACAGGGAGAATGAGCAGTTCTTC. Amino acid sequence: CASSITTNRENEQFF.

This sequence joins TRBV7-8 and TRBJ1-5, with D possibly TRBD1 on 5 matching bases. The germline gives CDR1 SGHVS, CDR2 FQNEAQ. The CDR3 length is 13 residues. V was shortened by 5 bases and J by 9 bases, with 14 bases between the two germline ends. The CDR3 DNA reads TGTGCCAGCAGCCCGGACATTTCTAGGCCCCAGCATTTT. This codes for CASSPDISRPQHF.

Note on this clone: The same CDR3 also results from other DNA sequences found in this sample. The chain has TRBV24-1 and TRBJ2-1, with TRBD2 as a possible D gene (6 bases). Germline V gene lookup returns CDR1 KGHDR and CDR2 SFDVKD. The CDR3 is 15 residues long. Trimming stripped 3 bases from V and 0 bases from J, with 8 bases between. CDR3 loop: CATSDLGGSYNEQFF. As DNA, the CDR3 is TGTGCCACCAGTGATCTGGGAGGCTCCTACAATGAGCAGTTCTTC.

The chain couples TRBV18 to TRBJ2-1, with 7 bases matching TRBD2. CDR1 is KGHSH, CDR2 LQKENI, per germline. This CDR3 has 14 amino acids. The junction had 5 bases not matched to a gene; V was cut back by 1 base and J by 8 bases. This CDR3 reads CASSPLREAYEQFF. As DNA, the CDR3 is TGTGCCAGCTCACCACTACGGGAGGCCTATGAGCAGTTCTTC. Full variable domain (missing parts from reference TRBV18 and TRBJ2-1): NAGVMQNPRHLVRRRGQEARLRCSPMKGHSHVYWYRQLPEEGLKFMVYLQKENIIDESGMPKERFSAEFPKEGPSILRIQQVVRGDSAAYFCASSPLREAYEQFFGPGTRLTVL.

V gene TRBV30 combines with J gene TRBJ1-4, with TRBD1 as a possible D gene (6 bases). The V gene lost 4 bases and the J gene lost 10 bases, with 13 bases spanning the gap. Per the germline V gene, CDR1 is GTSNPN and CDR2 is SVGIG (reference sequence). CDR3 length: 12 amino acids. Written as DNA, the CDR3 is TGTGCCTGGAAGGGGGGGCTGGGAAAACTGTTTTTT. It specifies CAWKGGLGKLFF. Filled out from reference TRBV30 and TRBJ1-4, the complete variable domain reads SQTIHQWPATLVQPVGSPLSLECTVEGTSNPNLYWYRQAAGRGLQLLFYSVGIGQISSEVPQNLSASRPQDRQFILSSKKLLLSDSGFYLCAWKGGLGKLFFGSGTQLSVL.

The chain uses TRBV4-2 and TRBJ1-3; TRBD1 matches at 7 bases. CDR3 length: 16 residues. The V gene's germline CDR1 is LGHNA and CDR2 YNFKEQ. Losses at the gene ends were 5 bases for V and 0 bases for J; bases not matched to a gene: 7. Here the CDR3 reads CASSYRDSYSGNTIYF. In nucleotides, the CDR3 is TGTGCCAGCAGCTACCGGGACAGTTACTCTGGAAACACCATATATTTT.

The chain recombines TRBV28 with TRBJ2-7; perhaps TRBD1 as D (7 bases). Germline-derived CDR1 and CDR2 are MDHEN and SYDVKM. V lost 4 bases and J lost 2, with 15 bases in between. The CDR3 has 15 amino acids. This CDR3 is CASSSRQGGTYEQYF. CDR3 nucleotide sequence: TGTGCCAGCAGTTCTCGACAGGGCGGGACCTACGAGCAGTACTTC.

This clone was detected only once. J is TRBJ2-2 and V is TRBV24-1, with D possibly being TRBD2 (5 bases). V was trimmed by 7 bases and J by 2 bases, leaving 10 bases between them. Germline V gene sequence: CDR1 KGHDR, CDR2 SFDVKD. This CDR3 contains 14 residues. CDR3 amino acids: CATRPRTNTGELFF. The CDR3 nucleotides read TGTGCCACCAGGCCCCGGACTAACACCGGGGAGCTGTTTTTT.

The CDR3: CASSQSGQGPTGELFF. CDR3 sequence (DNA): TGTGCCAGCAGCCAATCGGGACAGGGCCCCACCGGGGAGCTGTTTTTT. The genes are TRBV16 and TRBJ2-2; 9 nucleotides align to TRBD1. Germline V gene data show CDR1 as KGHSY and CDR2 as FQNENV. The CDR3 consists of 16 residues. Unmatched junction bases numbered 3, after V lost 0 bases and J lost 4 bases.

This sequence joins TRBV4-2 and TRBJ1-1, with unresolved D. The V gene's germline CDR1 is LGHNA and CDR2 YNFKEQ. V shed 6 bases and J shed 0 bases, with 8 bases lying between them. This CDR3 spans 13 amino acids. In nucleotides, the CDR3 is TGTGCCAGCAGTACCCAGATGAACACTGAAGCTTTCTTT. Encoded protein: CASSTQMNTEAFF.

This chain uses TRBV18 with TRBJ1-6; 7 bases are a match to TRBD1. CDR1 is KGHSH, CDR2 LQKENI, per germline. J gave up 13 bases and V 3 bases, and 3 bases lay outside the gene matches. CDR3 length: 12 amino acids. The DNA of the CDR3 is TGTGCCAGCTCACCGGACAGGTTGCCCCTCCACTTT. Residues: CASSPDRLPLHF.

The chain uses TRBV28 and TRBJ1-1, with D unresolved. CDR3 size: 12 residues. Germline V gives CDR1 MDHEN, CDR2 SYDVKM. With 11 bases removed from V and 2 bases from J, the gap between germline ends came to 12 bases. The CDR3 loop is CAARGSNTEAFF. CDR3 sequence (DNA): TGTGCCGCTCGCGGGTCTAACACTGAAGCTTTCTTT. The full variable domain, with the rest looked up from reference TRBV28 and TRBJ1-1, is DVKVTQSSRYLVKRTGEKVFLECVQDMDHENMFWYRQDPGLGLRLIYFSYDVKMKEKGDIPEGYSVSREKKERFSLILESASTNQTSMYLCAARGSNTEAFFGQGTRLTVV.

This clone was seen a few times. V and J are TRBV29-1 and TRBJ2-5, with D possibly being TRBD1 (6 bases). CDR3 size: 14 residues. Germline V lookup: CDR1 SQVTM, CDR2 ANQGSEA. V lost 5 bases and J lost 4, with 17 bases in between. CDR3 region: CSVLVPDRRETQYF. As DNA, the CDR3 is TGCAGCGTTCTTGTTCCGGACAGACGAGAGACCCAGTACTTC.

V gene TRBV5-4 combines with J gene TRBJ1-1; no clear D. V gave up 4 bases and J gave up 3 bases, with 4 bases separating them. The CDR3 covers 11 residues. In germline, CDR1 is SGHNT, CDR2 YYREEE (reference sequence). CDR3 region: CASSLHTEAFF. CDR3 nucleotides: TGTGCCAGCAGCCTACACACTGAAGCTTTCTTT.

The CDR3 region has the DNA TGTGCTAGTGGTCCCGGACTCTACGAGCAGTACTTC. Translation: CASGPGLYEQYF. The J gene is TRBJ2-7, the V gene TRBV12-5, with D possibly matching TRBD2 (5 bases). V lost 5 bases and J 3 bases, leaving 8 bases between the germline ends. Germline lookup yields CDR1 LGHNT and CDR2 FRNRAP. The CDR3 spans 12 residues.

The rearrangement joins TRBV7-8 to TRBJ2-7, with TRBD1 identical over 9 bases. Germline V gives CDR1 SGHVS, CDR2 FQNEAQ. V lost 4 bases and J lost 2; bases outside the gene matches: 6. The CDR3 covers 15 residues. The CDR3 spells CASSSRQGETYEQYF. As DNA, the CDR3 is TGTGCCAGCAGCTCTAGACAGGGGGAGACCTACGAGCAGTACTTC.

The rearrangement links TRBV5-4 to TRBJ1-6, with a possible D match to TRBD1 (5 bases). Germline CDR1 and CDR2: SGHNT and YYREEE (reference sequence). This CDR3 region has 17 residues. V lost 0 bases, J lost 1 base, and 11 bases lay in between. CDR3: CASSLESGGSYNSPLHF. The CDR3 nucleotides read TGTGCCAGCAGCTTGGAATCGGGGGGGTCCTATAATTCACCCCTCCACTTT. Full variable domain (remainder filled in from reference TRBV5-4 and TRBJ1-6): ETGVTQSPTHLIKTRGQQVTLRCSSQSGHNTVSWYQQALGQGPQFIFQYYREEENGRGNFPPRFSGLQFPNYSSELNVNALELDDSALYLCASSLESGGSYNSPLHFGNGTRLTVT.